The present T cell receptor beta chain was sequenced within a study of tumor-infiltrating lymphocytes in primary liver carcinoma. The study co-extracted DNA and RNA from 20-30 mg of unsorted bulk tissue. Every tumor yielded five separate sampled regions. CDR1 GTSNPN and CDR2 SVGIG come from the germline V gene (reference sequence). The CDR3 length is 13 residues. V lost 0 bases and J lost 5, with 10 bases in between. The authors made TCR beta cDNA from 500 ng total RNA with a constant-region primer. Three rounds of nested multiplex PCR with slightly modified ARM-PCR produced TCR beta libraries. The first two PCR rounds, around 11 cycles each, used TRBV1-TRBV30 forward primers and a C-beta reverse primer. TCRdb itself ran the multiplex PCR reads through MiXCR, one entry per CDR3 protein. The sample has over 45,000 distinct CDR3 sequences, about two thirds seen once. This clonotype was detected ten times or more. Its antigen is not identified.

The study's findings and limits: Tumors had a significantly higher top-250-clone fraction than blood (p = 0.039).

The receptor's source is a man between 40 and 49 years old with primary liver carcinoma and hepatitis B virus infection. Sequenced: liver tumor tissue from sampling region 5. The sample's subset: tumor region T5, tumor centre. The chain uses TRBV30 and TRBJ1-1; D call uncertain. DNA of the CDR3: TGTGCCTGGAGTGTAAGGGCCGGGACTGAAGCTTTCTTT. The encoded protein is CAWSVRAGTEAFF.